The 27 T cell receptor beta chains given below trace back to one sample, sequenced in a study of somatic mutations in cytotoxic T cells in rheumatoid arthritis. Clones were read by immunoSEQ multiplex PCR, and TCRdb kept only the in-frame ones, dropping some. The sample consists of approximately 23,000 clones, 78% of them appearing once. Sample: CD8+ T cells sorted from blood. The receptors were sampled from an adult with rheumatoid arthritis.

The chain couples TRBV10-3 to TRBJ1-1; 7 bases are a match to TRBD1. After removal of 4 bases from V and 0 bases from J, the junction contained 2 bases not matched to a gene. Germline V gene sequence: CDR1 ENHRY, CDR2 SYGVKD. This CDR3 spans 14 amino acids. The CDR3 DNA reads as TGTGCCATCAGTGGGGGACAGTTGAACACTGAAGCTTTCTTT. It codes for CAISGGQLNTEAFF.

The rearrangement links TRBV27 to TRBJ2-1, with D perhaps matching TRBD2 (7 bases). Germline loops: CDR1 MNHEY, CDR2 SMNVEV (reference sequence). There are 16 residues in the CDR3. The V end was cut by 5 bases, the J end by 7 bases, with 21 bases between. The CDR3 loop reads CASSPLPAGAGNEQFF. CDR3 nucleotide sequence: TGTGCCAGCAGTCCCCTCCCGGCGGGGGCAGGGAATGAGCAGTTCTTC.

In this sample, this clone turned up once. The V call is TRBV27, the J call TRBJ1-5, with D hard to call. The CDR3 sequence is 14 residues long. Looked up from germline, CDR1 is MNHEY and CDR2 is SMNVEV (reference sequence). Trimming removed 3 bases at V and 6 bases at J, with 12 bases between. CDR3 coding DNA: TGTGCCAGCAGTTTTGGCTCCCCGGGTCAGCCCCAGCATTTT. Translating it yields CASSFGSPGQPQHF.

This rearrangement joins TRBV7-2 to TRBJ2-3, with 8 bases fitting TRBD2. CDR3 length: 17 residues. The V and J ends lost 3 bases and 0 bases, in that order; junction bases with no gene match: 8. The germline CDR1 and CDR2 sequences are SGHTA and FQGNSA. The CDR3 DNA sequence: TGTGCCAGCAGCTTGCGGGGGGTCCCGACTAGCACAGATACGCAGTATTTT. Translation gives CASSLRGVPTSTDTQYF.

The chain carries TRBV11-1 and TRBJ2-1; 7 nucleotides match TRBD1. The CDR3 is 17 amino acids. CDR1 and CDR2 from the germline V gene are SGHAT and FQDESV (reference sequence). V lost 2 bases, J lost 5 bases, and 12 bases stayed unmatched. CDR3 amino acids: CASSLTNVRGPHNEQFF. The DNA of the CDR3 is TGTGCCAGCAGCTTAACGAATGTAAGGGGGCCTCACAATGAGCAGTTCTTC.

The chain uses TRBV10-3 and TRBJ1-2; TRBD1 aligns across 12 bases. J was trimmed by 6 bases and V by 5 bases; bases with no gene match: 13. This CDR3 region has 17 residues. Germline values: CDR1 ENHRY, CDR2 SYGVKD. CDR3 nucleotide sequence: TGTGCCATCAGTCCTCGGGGGGGACAGGGGGCTCTCGATGGCTACACCTTC. As protein: CAISPRGGQGALDGYTF.

The rearrangement uses TRBV28 and TRBJ1-2, with TRBD1 identical over 8 bases. V lost 5 bases and J lost 6; bases outside the gene matches: 11. The CDR3 has 15 residues. From germline, CDR1 is MDHEN and CDR2 SYDVKM. The CDR3 nucleotides are TGTGCCAGCAGTAGGACAGGAGGACAGGGAAATGGCTACACCTTC. Residues: CASSRTGGQGNGYTF.

The rearrangement joins TRBV15 to TRBJ1-5; 7 nucleotides match TRBD1. CDR3 size: 15 residues. Germline-derived CDR1 and CDR2 are LNHNV and YYDKDF (reference sequence). V trimming: 2 bases; J trimming: 8 bases; junction bases outside the gene matches: 9. The CDR3 nucleotides are TGTGCCACCAGCAGACAAGACAGGGTCATAGAGCCCCAGCATTTT. This sequence encodes CATSRQDRVIEPQHF.

The chain links TRBV4-1 to TRBJ2-7; D gene unclear. Trimming removed 3 bases from V and 0 bases from J, with 15 bases in between. This CDR3 has 16 amino acids. The germline CDR1 and CDR2 sequences are MGHRA and YSYEKL. CDR3 amino acids: CASSQAQASSSYEQYF. CDR3 bases: TGCGCCAGCAGCCAGGCGCAGGCGTCAAGCTCCTACGAGCAGTACTTC.

This chain uses TRBV5-6 with TRBJ2-7; tentative D call: TRBD2 (6 bases). V shed 4 bases and J shed 3 bases, with 26 bases lying between them. Per germline, CDR1 SGHDT and CDR2 YYEEEE. This CDR3 spans 18 amino acids. The CDR3 reads CASSPGPPAGWRVYEQYF. CDR3 bases: TGTGCCAGCAGCCCCGGCCCCCCTGCGGGGTGGCGGGTCTACGAGCAGTACTTC.

The CDR3 loop reads CASSQIQGSGTDTQYF. The CDR3 DNA follows: TGCGCCAGCAGCCAAATCCAGGGGAGTGGCACAGATACGCAGTATTTT. The chain employs TRBV4-3 and TRBJ2-3; D perhaps matches TRBD1 (6 bases). The CDR3 consists of 16 residues. Looked up from germline, CDR1 is LGHNA and CDR2 is YSLEER. The V end lost 2 bases, the J end lost 1 base, and 13 bases lay between the germline ends.

This rearrangement joins TRBV6-1 to TRBJ1-6; maybe TRBD1 (5 bases). There are 14 residues in the CDR3. Germline V CDR1 and CDR2: MNHNS, SASEGT. With 8 bases removed from V and 5 bases from J, the gap between germline ends came to 13 bases. The CDR3 protein is CASGQGPNNSPLHF. The DNA for the CDR3 is TGTGCCAGCGGTCAGGGCCCAAATAATTCACCCCTCCACTTT.

A few counts support this clone. The genes are TRBV9 and TRBJ2-3, with TRBD2 matching over 10 bases. The CDR3 loop spans 15 amino acids. In germline, CDR1 is SGDLS, CDR2 YYNGEE. With 3 bases clipped from V and 2 bases from J, the junction kept 3 bases outside the gene matches. The CDR3 DNA follows: TGTGCCAGCAGCGGGAGCGGGGGGGTCACAGATACGCAGTATTTT. Translating it yields CASSGSGGVTDTQYF.

The rearrangement uses TRBV4-3 and TRBJ2-2; D remains unclear. V lost 0 bases, J lost 6 bases, and 23 bases lay in between. Germline V gene lookup returns CDR1 LGHNA and CDR2 YSLEER. The length of the CDR3 is 19 residues. The CDR3 DNA follows: TGCGCCAGCAGCCAAGAAAATATGCAGACCCACCTGGACCCCGGGGAGCTGTTTTTT. It is translated as CASSQENMQTHLDPGELFF.

The chain links TRBV12-5 to TRBJ2-3, with D possibly being TRBD2 (5 bases). The length of the CDR3 is 15 residues. With 6 bases removed from V and 1 base from J, the gap between germline ends came to 14 bases. Germline CDR1 reads LGHNT; CDR2 reads FRNRAP. The CDR3 loop reads CASGTALRGTDTQYF. In nucleotides, the CDR3 is TGTGCTAGTGGGACGGCCCTGCGGGGCACAGATACGCAGTATTTT.

The chain is built from TRBV10-2 and TRBJ2-5; D remains unclear. The V end was cut by 4 bases, the J end by 5 bases, with 5 bases between. The CDR3 has 11 amino acids. CDR1 and CDR2 from the germline V gene are WSHSY and SAAADI. CDR3 residues: CASSVGETQYF. CDR3 DNA sequence: TGCGCCAGCAGTGTTGGTGAGACCCAGTACTTC.

The chain is built from TRBV19 and TRBJ2-2; D not certain. V lost 0 bases and J lost 3, with 11 bases in between. CDR3 length equals 16 residues. Germline V CDR1 and CDR2: LNHDA, SQIVND (reference sequence). The CDR3 nucleotides are TGTGCCAGTAGTATAGATTGGGCCGGGTACACCGGGGAGCTGTTTTTT. Its protein is CASSIDWAGYTGELFF.

The rearrangement uses TRBV2 and TRBJ1-5, with D unclear. Germline V gene sequence: CDR1 SNHLY, CDR2 FYNNEI. The CDR3 is 14 amino acids. Trimming removed 4 bases at V and 11 bases at J, with 18 bases between. This CDR3 reads CASSGLDGDGSQHF. The CDR3, as DNA: TGTGCCAGCAGTGGCCTGGACGGGGATGGATCCCAGCATTTT.

The rearrangement uses TRBV15 and TRBJ1-1; TRBD1 is a possible D gene (6 bases). The CDR3 length is 14 residues. Trimming cost V 6 bases and J 4 bases, with 15 bases left between them. CDR1 LNHNV and CDR2 YYDKDF come from the germline V gene (reference sequence). The CDR3 nucleotides read TGTGCCACCAGGTCACAGGGAGAGGGCACTGAAGCTTTCTTT. Translation gives CATRSQGEGTEAFF.

The chain joins TRBV6-6 to TRBJ2-1, with 10 bases identical to TRBD2. The CDR3 covers 16 residues. Looked up from germline, CDR1 is MNHNY and CDR2 is SVGAGI (reference sequence). V dropped 2 bases and J dropped 4; count of bases not matched to a gene: 5. This CDR3 is CASSYRSGGAYNEQFF. The CDR3 DNA reads as TGTGCCAGCAGTTACCGAAGCGGGGGGGCGTACAATGAGCAGTTCTTC.

The rearrangement links TRBV5-5 to TRBJ1-2, with TRBD1 identical over 8 bases. The CDR3 loop spans 13 amino acids. V gave up 7 bases and J gave up 2 bases; unmatched junction bases: 4. Germline V lookup: CDR1 SGHKS, CDR2 YYEKEE (reference sequence). CDR3 nucleotide sequence: TGTGCCAGCTCCGGACAGGGCAACTATGGCTACACCTTC. Amino acid sequence: CASSGQGNYGYTF.

The V and J genes are TRBV13 and TRBJ2-3; 10 nucleotides line up with TRBD2. J lost 5 bases, V lost 3 bases, and 5 bases had no gene match. The CDR3 contains 15 residues. Germline V CDR1 and CDR2: PRHDT, FYEKMQ (reference sequence). The CDR3 here is CASSFPSGGEDTQYF. The CDR3 DNA sequence: TGTGCCAGCAGCTTCCCTAGCGGGGGAGAAGATACGCAGTATTTT.

In this sample, this clone turned up a few times. The V gene is TRBV6-4, the J gene TRBJ2-1; D may correspond to TRBD1 or TRBD2 (7 bases each). Per the germline V gene, CDR1 is MRHNA and CDR2 is SNTAGT. This CDR3 spans 14 amino acids. V dropped 4 bases and J dropped 6 bases, with 13 bases sitting between them. Here the CDR3 reads CASSADREGNEQFF. Here the CDR3 DNA reads TGTGCCAGCAGTGCCGACAGGGAGGGCAATGAGCAGTTCTTC.

The chain employs TRBV28 and TRBJ1-1, with D tentatively TRBD1 (6 bases). CDR1 and CDR2 (germline): MDHEN, SYDVKM. Between the trimmed V and J ends, which lost 6 bases and 5 bases, there was a span of 16 bases. The CDR3 extends over 14 amino acids. The CDR3 coding sequence is TGTGCCAGCAGATCCGCAGGGAGGGGGACTGAAGCTTTCTTT. This translates into CASRSAGRGTEAFF. Full variable domain (outside the CDR3, taken from reference TRBV28 and TRBJ1-1): DVKVTQSSRYLVKRTGEKVFLECVQDMDHENMFWYRQDPGLGLRLIYFSYDVKMKEKGDIPEGYSVSREKKERFSLILESASTNQTSMYLCASRSAGRGTEAFFGQGTRLTVV.

The chain combines TRBV7-9 with TRBJ2-1; 11 positions agree with TRBD1. CDR3 length: 15 residues. V was pared by 7 bases and J by 6 bases, with 8 bases of the junction left unmatched. Germline CDR1 reads SEHNR; CDR2 reads FQNEAQ (reference sequence). In DNA, the CDR3 is TGTGCCAGCACCACCGGGACAGGGGGTTCCAATGAGCAGTTCTTC. Residues: CASTTGTGGSNEQFF.

This chain joins TRBV9 and TRBJ2-3; TRBD2 aligns across 9 bases. The CDR3 is 16 amino acids. Looked up from germline, CDR1 is SGDLS and CDR2 is YYNGEE. The V and J ends lost 0 bases and 5 bases, in that order; junction bases with no gene match: 7. The CDR3 spells CASSVEGGRAQDTQYF. CDR3 bases: TGTGCCAGCAGCGTAGAGGGCGGGAGGGCCCAAGATACGCAGTATTTT.

V is TRBV4-2 and J is TRBJ1-3, with D hard to call. CDR1 LGHNA and CDR2 YNFKEQ come from the germline V gene. V lost 1 base to trimming and J lost 1 base, with 14 bases between them. The CDR3 is 17 amino acids. CDR3 sequence: CASSQVFEVWSGNTIYF. The CDR3 DNA is TGTGCCAGCAGCCAAGTTTTCGAGGTTTGGTCTGGAAACACCATATATTTT.